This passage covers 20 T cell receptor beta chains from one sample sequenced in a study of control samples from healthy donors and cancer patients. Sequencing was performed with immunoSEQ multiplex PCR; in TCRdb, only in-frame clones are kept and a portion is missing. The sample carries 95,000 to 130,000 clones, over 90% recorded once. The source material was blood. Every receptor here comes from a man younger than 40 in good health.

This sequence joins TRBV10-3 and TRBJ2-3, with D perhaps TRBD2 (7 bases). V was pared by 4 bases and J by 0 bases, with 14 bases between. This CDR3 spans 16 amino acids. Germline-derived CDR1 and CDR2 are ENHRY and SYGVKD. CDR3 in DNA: TGTGCCATCAGTGGGACGCGGGGGCCTAGCACAGATACGCAGTATTTT. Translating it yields CAISGTRGPSTDTQYF.

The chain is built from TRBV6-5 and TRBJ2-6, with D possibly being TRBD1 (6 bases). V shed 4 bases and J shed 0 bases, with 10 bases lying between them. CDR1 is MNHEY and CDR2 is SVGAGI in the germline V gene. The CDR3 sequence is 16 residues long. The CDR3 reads CASSSTGLSGANVLTF. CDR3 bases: TGTGCCAGCAGTTCCACAGGGCTCTCTGGGGCCAACGTCCTGACTTTC.

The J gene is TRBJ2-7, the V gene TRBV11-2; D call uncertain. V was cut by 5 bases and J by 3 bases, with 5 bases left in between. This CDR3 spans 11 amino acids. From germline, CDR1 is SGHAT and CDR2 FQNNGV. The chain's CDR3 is CASSTGYEQYV. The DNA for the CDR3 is TGTGCCAGCAGCACTGGCTACGAGCAGTACGTC.

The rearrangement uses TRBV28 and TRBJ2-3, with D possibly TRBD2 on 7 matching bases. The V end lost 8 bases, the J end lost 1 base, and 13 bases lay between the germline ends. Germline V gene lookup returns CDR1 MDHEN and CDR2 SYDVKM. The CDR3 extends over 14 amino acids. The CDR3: CASWGGRGTDTQYF. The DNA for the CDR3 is TGTGCCAGCTGGGGGGGCCGGGGCACAGATACGCAGTATTTT.

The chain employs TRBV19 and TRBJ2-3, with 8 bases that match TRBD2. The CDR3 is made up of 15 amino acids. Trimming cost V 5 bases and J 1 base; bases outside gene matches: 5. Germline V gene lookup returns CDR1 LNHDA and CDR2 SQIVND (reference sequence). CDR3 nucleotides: TGTGCCAGTAGTGGTCTGCGGGGGGGCACAGATACGCAGTATTTT. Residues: CASSGLRGGTDTQYF.

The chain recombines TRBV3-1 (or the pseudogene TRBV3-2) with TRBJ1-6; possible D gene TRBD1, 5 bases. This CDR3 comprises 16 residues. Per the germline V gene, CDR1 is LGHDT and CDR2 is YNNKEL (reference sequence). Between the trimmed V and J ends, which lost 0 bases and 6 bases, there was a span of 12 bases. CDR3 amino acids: CASSQDLGEANSPLHF. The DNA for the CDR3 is TGTGCCAGCAGCCAAGATTTGGGGGAGGCTAATTCACCCCTCCACTTT.

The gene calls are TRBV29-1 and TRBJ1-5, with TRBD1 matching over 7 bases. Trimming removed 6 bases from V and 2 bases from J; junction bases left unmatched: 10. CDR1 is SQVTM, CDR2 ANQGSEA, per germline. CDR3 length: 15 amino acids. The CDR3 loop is CSVRQGGMGNQPQHF. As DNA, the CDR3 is TGCAGCGTCAGACAGGGAGGGATGGGCAATCAGCCCCAGCATTTT.

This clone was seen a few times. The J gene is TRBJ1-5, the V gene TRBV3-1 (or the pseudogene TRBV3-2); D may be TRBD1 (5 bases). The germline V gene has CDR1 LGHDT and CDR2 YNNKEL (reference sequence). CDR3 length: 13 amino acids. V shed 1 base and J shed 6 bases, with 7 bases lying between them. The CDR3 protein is CASSQGQLQPQHF. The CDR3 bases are TGTGCCAGCAGCCAAGGACAGCTTCAGCCCCAGCATTTT.

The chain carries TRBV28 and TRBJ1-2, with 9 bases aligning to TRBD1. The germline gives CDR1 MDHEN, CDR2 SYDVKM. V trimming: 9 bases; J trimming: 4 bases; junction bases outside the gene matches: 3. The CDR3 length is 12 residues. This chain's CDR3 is CASRTGVYGYTF. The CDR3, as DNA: TGTGCCAGTCGGACAGGGGTCTATGGCTACACCTTC.

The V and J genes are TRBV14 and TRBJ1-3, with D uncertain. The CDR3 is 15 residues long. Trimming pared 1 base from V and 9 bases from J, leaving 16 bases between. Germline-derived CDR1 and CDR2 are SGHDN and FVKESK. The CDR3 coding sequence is TGTGCCAGCAGCCAAGTGGCAGAACAAGGTTCCACCATATATTTT. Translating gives CASSQVAEQGSTIYF.

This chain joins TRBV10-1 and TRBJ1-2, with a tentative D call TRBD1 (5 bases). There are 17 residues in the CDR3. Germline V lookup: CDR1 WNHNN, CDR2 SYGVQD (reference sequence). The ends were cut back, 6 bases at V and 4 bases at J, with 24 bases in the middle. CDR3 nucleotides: TGCGCCAGCAGCGGATTAACAATGGGACGAGGAGGCTATGGCTACACCTTC. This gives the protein CASSGLTMGRGGYGYTF.

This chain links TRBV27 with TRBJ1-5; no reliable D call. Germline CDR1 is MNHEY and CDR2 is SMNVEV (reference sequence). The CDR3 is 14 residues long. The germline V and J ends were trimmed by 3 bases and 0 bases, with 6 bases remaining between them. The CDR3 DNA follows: TGTGCCAGCAGTTTCGGCGGTAGCAATCAGCCCCAGCATTTT. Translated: CASSFGGSNQPQHF.

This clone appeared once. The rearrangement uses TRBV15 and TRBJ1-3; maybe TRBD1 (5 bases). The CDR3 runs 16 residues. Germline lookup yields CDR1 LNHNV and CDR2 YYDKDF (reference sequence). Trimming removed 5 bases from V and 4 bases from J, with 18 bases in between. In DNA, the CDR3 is TGTGCCACCAGCGAGAGGGCCCCCAAGGGGGGAAACACCATATATTTT. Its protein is CATSERAPKGGNTIYF. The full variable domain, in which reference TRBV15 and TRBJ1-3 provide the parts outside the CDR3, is DAMVIQNPRYQVTQFGKPVTLSCSQTLNHNVMYWYQQKSSQAPKLLFHYYDKDFNNEADTPDNFQSRRPNTSFCFLDIRSPGLGDTAMYLCATSERAPKGGNTIYFGEGSWLTVV.

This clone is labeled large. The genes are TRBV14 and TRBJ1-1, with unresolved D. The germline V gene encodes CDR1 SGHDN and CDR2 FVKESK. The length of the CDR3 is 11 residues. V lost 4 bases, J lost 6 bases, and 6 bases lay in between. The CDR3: CASSRGPEAFF. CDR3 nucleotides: TGTGCCAGCAGCCGGGGTCCTGAAGCTTTCTTT.

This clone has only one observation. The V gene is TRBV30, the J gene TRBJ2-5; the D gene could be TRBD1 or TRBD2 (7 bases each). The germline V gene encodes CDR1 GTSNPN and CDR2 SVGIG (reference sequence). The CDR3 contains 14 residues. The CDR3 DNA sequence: TGTGCTTATATCGGGCCAGGGGGGGGAGAGACCCAGTACTTC. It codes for CAYIGPGGGETQYF. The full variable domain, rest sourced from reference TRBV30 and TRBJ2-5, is SQTIHQWPATLVQPVGSPLSLECTVEGTSNPNLYWYRQAAGRGLQLLFYSVGIGQISSEVPQNLSASRPQDRQFILSSKKLLLSDSGFYLCAYIGPGGGETQYFGPGTRLLVL.

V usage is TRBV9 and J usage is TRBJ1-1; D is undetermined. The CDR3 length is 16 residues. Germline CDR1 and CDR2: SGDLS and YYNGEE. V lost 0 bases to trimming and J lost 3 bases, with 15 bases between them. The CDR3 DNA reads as TGTGCCAGCAGCGTAGTGCCATCAGCCTTCGACACTGAAGCTTTCTTT. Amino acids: CASSVVPSAFDTEAFF.

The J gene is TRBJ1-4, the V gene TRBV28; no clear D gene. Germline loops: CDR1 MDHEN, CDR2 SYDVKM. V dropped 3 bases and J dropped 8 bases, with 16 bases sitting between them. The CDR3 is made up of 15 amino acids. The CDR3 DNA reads TGTGCCAGCAGTTTGGGTGGAAACCTGGGGGAAAAACTGTTTTTT. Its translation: CASSLGGNLGEKLFF. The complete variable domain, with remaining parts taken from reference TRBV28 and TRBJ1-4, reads DVKVTQSSRYLVKRTGEKVFLECVQDMDHENMFWYRQDPGLGLRLIYFSYDVKMKEKGDIPEGYSVSREKKERFSLILESASTNQTSMYLCASSLGGNLGEKLFFGSGTQLSVL.

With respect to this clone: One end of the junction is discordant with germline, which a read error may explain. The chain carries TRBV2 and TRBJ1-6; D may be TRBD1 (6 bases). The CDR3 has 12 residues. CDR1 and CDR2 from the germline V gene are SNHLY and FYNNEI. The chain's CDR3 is CAGRLGGGPLHF. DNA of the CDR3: TGTGCCGGCAGACTAGGAGGGGGACCCCTCCACTTT. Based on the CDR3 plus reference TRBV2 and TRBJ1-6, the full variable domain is EPEVTQTPSHQVTQMGQEVILRCVPISNHLYFYWYRQILGQKVEFLVSFYNNEISEKSEIFDDQFSVERPDGSNFTLKIRSTKLEDSAMYFCAGRLGGGPLHFGNGTRLTVT.

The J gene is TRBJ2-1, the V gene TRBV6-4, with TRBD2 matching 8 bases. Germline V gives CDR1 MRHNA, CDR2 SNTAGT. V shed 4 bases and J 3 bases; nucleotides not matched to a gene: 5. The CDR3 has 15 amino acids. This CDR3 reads CASSVDGGGYNEQFF. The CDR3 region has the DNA TGTGCCAGCAGTGTGGACGGGGGGGGCTACAATGAGCAGTTCTTC.

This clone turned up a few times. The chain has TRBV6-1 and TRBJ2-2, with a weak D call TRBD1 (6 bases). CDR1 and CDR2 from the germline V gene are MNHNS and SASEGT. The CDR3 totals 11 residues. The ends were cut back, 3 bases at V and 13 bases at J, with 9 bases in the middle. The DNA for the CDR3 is TGTGCCAGCAGTGAGGACAGAAGGCTGTTTTTT. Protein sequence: CASSEDRRLFF.